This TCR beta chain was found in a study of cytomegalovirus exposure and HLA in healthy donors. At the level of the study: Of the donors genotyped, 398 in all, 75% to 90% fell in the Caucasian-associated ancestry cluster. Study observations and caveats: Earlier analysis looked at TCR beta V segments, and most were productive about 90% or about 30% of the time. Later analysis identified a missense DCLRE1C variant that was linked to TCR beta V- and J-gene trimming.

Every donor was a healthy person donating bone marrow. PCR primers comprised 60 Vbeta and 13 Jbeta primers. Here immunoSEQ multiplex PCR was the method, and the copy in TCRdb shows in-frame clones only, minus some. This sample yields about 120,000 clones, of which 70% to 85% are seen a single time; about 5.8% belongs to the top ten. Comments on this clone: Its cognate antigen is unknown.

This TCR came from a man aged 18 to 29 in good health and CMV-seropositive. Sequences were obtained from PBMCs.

The CDR3 region is CASSFNGQGAQSTGELFF. The CDR3, as DNA: TGCGCCAGCAGCTTTAATGGACAGGGGGCACAATCAACCGGGGAGCTGTTTTTT. The chain uses TRBV5-1 and TRBJ2-2; 11 bases are shared with TRBD1. Trimming cost V 2 bases and J 5 bases; bases outside gene matches: 11. The CDR3 totals 18 residues. The germline V gene encodes CDR1 SGHRS and CDR2 YFSETQ.